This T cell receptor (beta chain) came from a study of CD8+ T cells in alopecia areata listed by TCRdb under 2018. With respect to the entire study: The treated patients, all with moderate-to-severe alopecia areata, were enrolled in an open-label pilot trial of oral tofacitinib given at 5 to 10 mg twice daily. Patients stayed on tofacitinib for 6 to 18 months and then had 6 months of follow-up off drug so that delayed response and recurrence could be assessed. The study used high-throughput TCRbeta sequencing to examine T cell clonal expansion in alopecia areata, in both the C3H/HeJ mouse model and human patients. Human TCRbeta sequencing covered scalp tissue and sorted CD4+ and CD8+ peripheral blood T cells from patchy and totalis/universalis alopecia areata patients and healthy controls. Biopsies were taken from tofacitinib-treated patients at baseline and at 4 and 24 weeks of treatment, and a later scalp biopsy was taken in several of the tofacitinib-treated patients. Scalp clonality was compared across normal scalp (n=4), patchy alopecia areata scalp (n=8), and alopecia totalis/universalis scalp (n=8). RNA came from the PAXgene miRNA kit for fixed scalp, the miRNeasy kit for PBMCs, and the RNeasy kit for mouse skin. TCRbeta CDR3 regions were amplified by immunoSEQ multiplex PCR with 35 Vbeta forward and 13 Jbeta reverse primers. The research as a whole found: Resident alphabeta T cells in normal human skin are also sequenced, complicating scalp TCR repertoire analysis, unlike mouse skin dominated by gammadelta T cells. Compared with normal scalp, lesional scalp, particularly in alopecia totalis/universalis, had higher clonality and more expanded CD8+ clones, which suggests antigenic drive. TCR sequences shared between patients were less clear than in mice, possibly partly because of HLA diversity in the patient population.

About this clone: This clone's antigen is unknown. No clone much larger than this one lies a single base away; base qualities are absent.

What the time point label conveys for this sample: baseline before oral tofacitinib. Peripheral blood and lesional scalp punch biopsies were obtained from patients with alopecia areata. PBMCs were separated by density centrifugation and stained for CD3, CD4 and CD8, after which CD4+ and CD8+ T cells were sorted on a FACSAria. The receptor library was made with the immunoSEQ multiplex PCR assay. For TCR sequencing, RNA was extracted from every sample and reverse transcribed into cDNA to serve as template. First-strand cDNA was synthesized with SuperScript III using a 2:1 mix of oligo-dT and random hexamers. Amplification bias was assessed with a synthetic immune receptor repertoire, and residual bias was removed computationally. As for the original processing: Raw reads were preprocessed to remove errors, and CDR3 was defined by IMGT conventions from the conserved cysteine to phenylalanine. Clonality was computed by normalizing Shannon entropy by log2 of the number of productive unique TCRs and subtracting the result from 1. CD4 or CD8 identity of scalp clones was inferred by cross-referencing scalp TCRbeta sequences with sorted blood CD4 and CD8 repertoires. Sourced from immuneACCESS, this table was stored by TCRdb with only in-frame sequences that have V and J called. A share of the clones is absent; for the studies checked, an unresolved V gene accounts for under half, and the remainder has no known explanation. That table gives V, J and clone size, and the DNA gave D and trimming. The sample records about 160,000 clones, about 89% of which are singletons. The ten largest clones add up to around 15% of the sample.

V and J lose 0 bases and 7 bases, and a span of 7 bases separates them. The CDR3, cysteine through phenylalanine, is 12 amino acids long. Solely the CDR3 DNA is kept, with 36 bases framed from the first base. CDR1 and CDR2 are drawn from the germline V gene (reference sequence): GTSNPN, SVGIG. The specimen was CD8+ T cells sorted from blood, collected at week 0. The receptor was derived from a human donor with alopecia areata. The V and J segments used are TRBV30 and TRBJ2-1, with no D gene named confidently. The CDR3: CAWSVLQNEQFF. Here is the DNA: TGTGCCTGGAGTGTGTTACAGAATGAGCAGTTCTTC.